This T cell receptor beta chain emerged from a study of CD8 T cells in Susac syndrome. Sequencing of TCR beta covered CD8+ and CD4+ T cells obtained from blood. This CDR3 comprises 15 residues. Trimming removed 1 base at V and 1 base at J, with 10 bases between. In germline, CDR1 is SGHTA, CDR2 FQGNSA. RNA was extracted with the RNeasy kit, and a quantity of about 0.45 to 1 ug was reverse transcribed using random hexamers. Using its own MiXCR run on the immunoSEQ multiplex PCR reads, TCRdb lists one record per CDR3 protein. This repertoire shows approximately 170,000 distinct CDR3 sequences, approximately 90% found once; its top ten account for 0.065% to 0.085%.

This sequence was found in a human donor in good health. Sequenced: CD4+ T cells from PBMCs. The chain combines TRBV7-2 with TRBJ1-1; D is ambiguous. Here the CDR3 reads CASSLVTGGNTEAFF. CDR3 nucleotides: TGTGCCAGCAGCTTAGTAACGGGTGGGAACACTGAAGCTTTCTTT.